One and the same sample provided the 10 T cell receptor beta chains below, sequenced in a study of blood T cell repertoires in COVID-19. This table comes from immunoSEQ multiplex PCR, and its TCRdb copy is limited to in-frame clones, with some not included. Of around 130,000 clones detected, around four fifths appear once; the ten largest clones hold around 20%. Material for sequencing was peripheral blood. Every receptor here comes from a man older than 75 with acute or convalescent COVID-19.

The chain is built from TRBV7-2 and TRBJ2-2; unclear D gene. Trimming cost V 7 bases and J 8 bases, with 11 bases left between them. This CDR3 contains 12 residues. CDR1 and CDR2 from the germline V gene are SGHTA and FQGNSA. CDR3 bases: TGTGCCAGCACTACCACGTTAGGGGAGCTGTTTTTT. It encodes CASTTTLGELFF.

The chain employs TRBV4-2 and TRBJ1-2, with 9 positions matching TRBD1. The germline CDR1 and CDR2 sequences are LGHNA and YNFKEQ. CDR3 length equals 15 residues. Losses at the gene ends were 4 bases for V and 7 bases for J; bases not matched to a gene: 10. CDR3 sequence reads: CASSRSDRGAGGYTF. The CDR3 DNA sequence: TGTGCCAGCAGCCGATCGGACAGGGGAGCTGGTGGCTACACCTTC.

The genes are TRBV7-9 and TRBJ2-2, with a weak D call TRBD1 (5 bases). Looked up from germline, CDR1 is SEHNR and CDR2 is FQNEAQ (reference sequence). The CDR3 contains 15 residues. V was shortened by 1 base and J by 6 bases, with 12 bases between the two germline ends. CDR3 DNA sequence: TGTGCCAGCAGCTTAGAGGGGAAGTCTCCCGGGGAGCTGTTTTTT. Its translation is CASSLEGKSPGELFF.

The rearrangement links TRBV10-3 to TRBJ2-3, with 9 positions matching TRBD1. The V gene's germline CDR1 is ENHRY and CDR2 SYGVKD. J lost 4 bases, V lost 6 bases, and 2 bases had no gene match. This CDR3 has 13 amino acids. Here the CDR3 reads CAISRQGADTQYF. The DNA of the CDR3 is TGTGCCATCAGCAGACAGGGGGCAGATACGCAGTATTTT.

In its sample, this clone was seen a few times. This chain joins TRBV18 and TRBJ2-1, with 13 bases lining up with TRBD2. The CDR3 is made up of 16 amino acids. Germline V gene lookup returns CDR1 KGHSH and CDR2 LQKENI. V shed 4 bases and J 9 bases; nucleotides not matched to a gene: 9. The CDR3 DNA reads TGTGCCAGCTCACGAATACTAGCGGGGGGGCAGAGTGAGCAGTTCTTC. It codes for CASSRILAGGQSEQFF.

CDR3 DNA sequence: TGCGCCAGCAGCCCCCAAGGAGGCCGCGGGGTCACAGATACGCAGTATTTT. This translates into CASSPQGGRGVTDTQYF. The chain employs TRBV4-1 and TRBJ2-3, with D perhaps matching TRBD2 (6 bases). The CDR3 covers 17 residues. Germline V gene lookup returns CDR1 MGHRA and CDR2 YSYEKL. Trimming pared 4 bases from V and 2 bases from J, leaving 19 bases between.

The chain is built from TRBV4-2 and TRBJ1-4; no reliable D call. Germline CDR1 reads LGHNA; CDR2 reads YNFKEQ. V shed 0 bases and J shed 3 bases, with 8 bases lying between them. This CDR3 has 15 residues. The CDR3 reads CASSQDPQANEKLFF. The DNA of the CDR3 is TGTGCCAGCAGCCAAGATCCCCAGGCTAATGAAAAACTGTTTTTT.

The chain recombines TRBV6-2 or TRBV6-3 with TRBJ1-1; D is unresolved. This CDR3 has 14 amino acids. Trimming cost V 2 bases and J 2 bases, with 9 bases left between them. Germline V gene data show CDR1 as MNHEY and CDR2 as SVGEGT. CDR3 nucleotide sequence: TGTGCCAGCAGTTACGAGGGTCCCAACACTGAAGCTTTCTTT. Protein: CASSYEGPNTEAFF.

Concerning this clone: The same CDR3 also results from other DNA sequences found in this sample. The chain uses TRBV5-6 and TRBJ2-3; 8 nucleotides match TRBD1. This CDR3 has 15 residues. CDR1 SGHDT and CDR2 YYEEEE come from the germline V gene. Unmatched junction bases numbered 5, after V lost 4 bases and J lost 1 base. The CDR3 loop reads CASSVGQGRTDTQYF. The CDR3 nucleotides are TGTGCCAGCAGCGTCGGACAGGGACGCACAGATACGCAGTATTTT.

The CDR3 nucleotides read TGCGCCAGCAGCAGTCTACGTTATGAGCAGTTCTTC. This gives the protein CASSSLRYEQFF. The V call is TRBV5-1, the J call TRBJ2-1; D gene ambiguous. The CDR3 has 12 residues. The germline V gene has CDR1 SGHRS and CDR2 YFSETQ. V lost 4 bases, J lost 8 bases, and 10 bases lay in between. The whole variable domain, remainder taken from reference TRBV5-1 and TRBJ2-1, is KAGVTQTPRYLIKTRGQQVTLSCSPISGHRSVSWYQQTPGQGLQFLFEYFSETQRNKGNFPGRFSGRQFSNSRSEMNVSTLELGDSALYLCASSSLRYEQFFGPGTRLTVL.